The sequence of this T cell receptor (beta chain) was determined in a study of cytomegalovirus exposure and HLA in healthy donors. Study-level results: What a later analysis showed was that several of the most significant clusters appeared linked to common viral pathogens. Roughly uniform depth of sequencing across donors was assumed in presence/absence analyses.

Primers: 60 Vbeta forward and 13 Jbeta reverse. Some clones are missing from TCRdb's copy, which holds only in-frame ones; the method was immunoSEQ multiplex PCR. The sample has 100,000 to 150,000 clones, roughly four fifths seen once. V dropped 0 bases and J dropped 9 bases, with 8 bases sitting between them. Germline CDR1 is SGHTS and CDR2 is YDEGEE. The CDR3 is 12 amino acids. The donors, nominally healthy at sampling, likely had unrecorded immune exposures. About this clone: Its matching antigen is unknown.

This TCR was recovered from a boy between 2 and 10 years old in good health and CMV-seronegative. The chain links TRBV5-8 to TRBJ2-3; D is perhaps TRBD2 (6 bases). Sequences were obtained from PBMCs. The CDR3 spells CASSLGLGTQYF. The CDR3 region has the DNA TGTGCCAGCAGCTTGGGACTAGGCACGCAGTATTTT.